The 30 T cell receptor beta chains in this list originate from one sample, sequenced in a study of regulatory T cells in long-lasting Graves disease. The sample's time point: newly diagnosed GD, antithyroid drugs for less than 3 months. Generation of the TCR library employed RNA extracted from PBMCs. Both iRepertoire HTBI primers and Arm-PCR of CDR3 regions were used to build the TCR beta libraries. TCRdb reprocessed the multiplex PCR reads via MiXCR and lists one record per CDR3 protein. The table shows 200,000 to 250,000 distinct CDR3 sequences, with roughly a fifth occurring only once. Material: peripheral blood mononuclear cells (PBMCs), obtained at new diagnosis, from a patient treated with antithyroid drugs. The receptors originated from a female donor with Graves disease.

This clonotype was recorded at least ten times. The chain uses TRBV3-1 and TRBJ2-5; D is ambiguous. CDR1 is LGHDT, CDR2 YNNKEL, per germline (reference sequence). CDR3 length: 12 amino acids. Trimming left V 3 bases short and J 5 bases short, with 7 bases between. The CDR3 loop reads CASSHGPETQYF. CDR3 nucleotides: TGTGCCAGCAGCCATGGACCGGAGACCCAGTACTTC.

The chain combines TRBV5-6 with TRBJ1-5, with D perhaps matching TRBD1 (6 bases). V was trimmed by 3 bases and J by 1 base, leaving 11 bases between them. CDR1 is SGHDT and CDR2 is YYEEEE in the germline V gene. This CDR3 region has 15 residues. CDR3 sequence: CASSSQGPSNQPQHF. The CDR3 DNA reads TGTGCCAGCAGCTCCCAGGGGCCGAGCAATCAGCCCCAGCATTTT.

The V gene is TRBV3-1, the J gene TRBJ1-4; D is possibly TRBD1 (5 bases). CDR3 length: 15 amino acids. V lost 5 bases, J lost 5 bases, and 15 bases lay in between. Germline V gene lookup returns CDR1 LGHDT and CDR2 YNNKEL (reference sequence). The CDR3 loop is CASSTQRQGNEKLFF. CDR3 nucleotide sequence: TGTGCCAGCAGCACGCAGCGGCAGGGCAATGAAAAACTGTTTTTT. The variable domain in full, completed from reference TRBV3-1 and TRBJ1-4, reads DTAVSQTPKYLVTQMGNDKSIKCEQNLGHDTMYWYKQDSKKFLKIMFSYNNKELIINETVPNRFSPKSPDKAHLNLHINSLELGDSAVYFCASSTQRQGNEKLFFGSGTQLSVL.

The chain couples TRBV27 to TRBJ2-1; TRBD2 matches at 13 bases. The CDR3 extends over 17 amino acids. In germline, CDR1 is MNHEY, CDR2 SMNVEV (reference sequence). J lost 10 bases, V lost 4 bases, and 13 bases had no gene match. CDR3: CASSSPSTSGGAGEQFF. CDR3 sequence (DNA): TGTGCCAGCAGTTCCCCCTCTACTAGCGGGGGGGCGGGGGAGCAGTTCTTC.

At least ten counts were recorded for this clonotype. The V gene is TRBV12-3 or TRBV12-4, the J gene TRBJ1-6; D remains ambiguous. The CDR3 length is 12 residues. V was trimmed by 4 bases and J by 9 bases, leaving 7 bases between them. CDR3 sequence (DNA): TGTGCCAGCAGTTACCGGGGTTCACCCCTCCACTTT. Amino acids: CASSYRGSPLHF.

This clonotype was observed at least ten times. This chain links TRBV12-3 or TRBV12-4 with TRBJ2-2, with D uncertain. V lost 3 bases, J lost 2 bases, and 10 bases lay in between. This CDR3 has 15 residues. The CDR3 nucleotides read TGTGCCAGCAGTTTTGGGCTCAGAAACACCGGGGAGCTGTTTTTT. Protein sequence: CASSFGLRNTGELFF.

This chain joins TRBV6-4 and TRBJ2-5; D could derive from TRBD1 or TRBD2 (6 bases each). Germline CDR1 reads MRHNA; CDR2 reads SNTAGT. The V end was cut by 3 bases, the J end by 2 bases, with 16 bases between. CDR3 length equals 16 residues. The CDR3 bases are TGTGCCAGCAGTGATGTCCCCGGGGGCCATCAAGAGACCCAGTACTTC. Translation: CASSDVPGGHQETQYF.

This clonotype came up many times. The gene calls are TRBV12-3 or TRBV12-4 and TRBJ1-5, with a weak D call TRBD1 (5 bases). This CDR3 contains 12 residues. Trimming removed 4 bases at V and 4 bases at J, with 5 bases between. CDR3 coding DNA: TGTGCCAGCAGTTGGGGGAATCAGCCCCAGCATTTT. Encoded protein: CASSWGNQPQHF.

This clonotype occurred many times. The chain carries TRBV5-1 and TRBJ1-1; 8 bases fit TRBD1. CDR1 and CDR2 from the germline V gene are SGHRS and YFSETQ. V shed 1 base and J 4 bases; nucleotides not matched to a gene: 6. CDR3 length equals 15 residues. The CDR3 protein is CASSLRTGQVTEAFF. Here the CDR3 DNA reads TGCGCCAGCAGCTTGCGGACAGGGCAAGTCACTGAAGCTTTCTTT.

This clonotype was detected a few times. The rearrangement uses TRBV4-3 and TRBJ2-1; D call uncertain. From germline, CDR1 is LGHNA and CDR2 YSLEER. The CDR3 consists of 13 residues. V was pared by 4 bases and J by 15 bases, with 19 bases between. CDR3 region: CASSPSPMSYPFF. As DNA, the CDR3 is TGCGCCAGCAGCCCGTCCCCCATGAGTTATCCGTTCTTC.

Only one count was recorded for this clonotype. The J gene is TRBJ2-1, the V gene TRBV12-3 or TRBV12-4; either TRBD1 or TRBD2 may fit D (5 bases each). TRBJ2-5 matches the DNA end more closely, so the J call is doubtful. The CDR3 is 11 amino acids. CDR3 sequence reads: CASSTGQTQYF. The CDR3 nucleotides are TGTGCCAGCAGTACGGGACAGACCCAGTACTTC.

As regards this clonotype: This likely traces to a read error, being one base from a far larger clone. The genes are TRBV11-1 and TRBJ2-7; 8 nucleotides line up with TRBD2. Germline V gene data show CDR1 as SGHAT and CDR2 as FQDESV (reference sequence). This CDR3 contains 15 residues. V lost 1 base to trimming and J lost 7 bases; unmatched junction nucleotides: 9. CDR3 loop: CASSLVGGGPDEQYF. The CDR3, as DNA: TGTGCCAGCAGCTTAGTCGGGGGGGGGCCGGATGAGCAGTACTTC.

Many counts were recorded for this clonotype. The genes are TRBV7-2 and TRBJ2-1; D is possibly TRBD1 (6 bases). Germline V gene data show CDR1 as SGHTA and CDR2 as FQGNSA. V lost 5 bases to trimming and J lost 8 bases, with 13 bases between them. This CDR3 region has 13 residues. CDR3 amino acids: CASSHTGIDEQFF. The CDR3 coding sequence is TGTGCCAGCAGCCACACAGGGATTGATGAGCAGTTCTTC.

Many counts were recorded for this clonotype. The rearrangement uses TRBV20-1 and TRBJ1-2; possible D gene TRBD1, 5 bases. CDR1 is DFQATT and CDR2 is SNEGSKA in the germline V gene (reference sequence). This CDR3 contains 13 residues. Trimming cost V 0 bases and J 7 bases, with 12 bases left between them. The CDR3 spells CSARDSGGSGYTF. The CDR3 nucleotides read TGCAGTGCTAGAGATTCGGGGGGTTCTGGCTACACCTTC.

This clonotype has at least ten counts. J is TRBJ1-4 and V is TRBV12-5, with D unresolved. Germline V gene lookup returns CDR1 LGHNT and CDR2 FRNRAP. V lost 10 bases and J lost 8, with 17 bases in between. The CDR3 covers 13 residues. CDR3 sequence reads: CATAAGFREKLFF. CDR3 sequence (DNA): TGTGCTACTGCCGCAGGATTCAGGGAAAAACTGTTTTTT.

This clonotype was seen ten or more times. The chain is built from TRBV12-3 or TRBV12-4 and TRBJ1-5; a possible D gene is TRBD1 (5 bases). This CDR3 spans 15 amino acids. V was pared by 1 base and J by 6 bases, with 13 bases between. The CDR3 reads CASSLGTGFSQPQHF. DNA for the CDR3: TGTGCCAGCAGTTTAGGAACAGGTTTTAGTCAGCCCCAGCATTTT.

This clonotype was observed at least ten times. The V call is TRBV3-1, the J call TRBJ2-7; D is undetermined. This CDR3 comprises 13 residues. The germline V gene has CDR1 LGHDT and CDR2 YNNKEL (reference sequence). Trimming removed 6 bases at V and 0 bases at J, with 9 bases between. The CDR3 DNA reads TGTGCCAGCAGAGGCCGGGCCTCCTACGAGCAGTACTTC. It encodes CASRGRASYEQYF.

This clonotype was picked up many times. This chain uses TRBV4-3 with TRBJ1-4; no definite D call. CDR1 LGHNA and CDR2 YSLEER come from the germline V gene. The length of the CDR3 is 15 residues. The ends were cut back, 4 bases at V and 7 bases at J, with 16 bases in the middle. The CDR3 nucleotides read TGCGCCAGCAGCCCATTTTCGGGGAATGGTGAAAAACTGTTTTTT. The encoded protein is CASSPFSGNGEKLFF.

The CDR3 region has the DNA TGCAGTGTTACTACCTCAGGATATCCCCCCTACGAGCAGTACTTC. The encoded protein is CSVTTSGYPPYEQYF. The J gene is TRBJ2-7, the V gene TRBV20-1; D is unresolved. Germline CDR1 and CDR2: DFQATT and SNEGSKA (reference sequence). There are 15 residues in the CDR3. Trimming shortened V by 7 bases and J by 2 bases, and 21 bases separated the two germline ends.

There are many counts of this clonotype. The V gene is TRBV6-1, the J gene TRBJ2-3, with TRBD2 matching 10 bases. Germline CDR1 and CDR2: MNHNS and SASEGT. Losses at the gene ends were 7 bases for V and 0 bases for J; bases not matched to a gene: 4. The CDR3 consists of 15 residues. CDR3 sequence (DNA): TGTGCCAGCATCATACTAGCGGGGAGCACAGATACGCAGTATTTT. This sequence encodes CASIILAGSTDTQYF.

This clonotype was counted many times. This rearrangement joins TRBV29-1 to TRBJ2-2; the D is unclear. CDR1 SQVTM and CDR2 ANQGSEA come from the germline V gene. V was shortened by 6 bases and J by 7 bases, with 15 bases between the two germline ends. This CDR3 region has 13 residues. The CDR3 is CSVGSGHGGELFF. As DNA, the CDR3 is TGCAGCGTCGGATCGGGTCACGGCGGGGAGCTGTTTTTT.

Comments on this clonotype: A far larger clone is only one base removed, so a read error is likely. V and J are TRBV7-9 and TRBJ2-5; D is unresolved. The CDR3 has 17 residues. Germline CDR1 SEHNR, CDR2 FQNEAQ (reference sequence). V was cut by 7 bases and J by 1 base, with 22 bases left in between. In DNA form, the CDR3 reads TGTGCCAGCACCCTCTTCGGGTGCGCGGACCGCCAAGAGACCCAGTACTTC. The encoded protein is CASTLFGCADRQETQYF.

There are many counts of this clonotype. This sequence joins TRBV25-1 and TRBJ2-3; 8 nucleotides match TRBD2. The J segment lost 4 bases and the V segment lost 3 bases, leaving 15 bases of the junction unmatched. The CDR3 consists of 18 residues. CDR1 MGHDK and CDR2 SYGVNS come from the germline V gene. CDR3 protein: CASSEDFGKRGNPDTQYF. The CDR3, as DNA: TGTGCCAGCAGTGAGGACTTCGGGAAGCGGGGGAATCCAGATACGCAGTATTTT.

The chain is built from TRBV7-2 and TRBJ1-2; D possibly corresponds to TRBD1 (6 bases). Trimming removed 8 bases at V and 2 bases at J, with 18 bases between. There are 15 residues in the CDR3. In germline, CDR1 is SGHTA, CDR2 FQGNSA. This CDR3 is CASRLPRQENYGYTF. CDR3 nucleotide sequence: TGTGCCAGCCGACTCCCCCGACAGGAGAACTATGGCTACACCTTC.

There are many counts of this clonotype. This rearrangement joins TRBV11-3 to TRBJ2-1, with TRBD2 matching 12 bases. V shed 3 bases and J 6 bases; nucleotides not matched to a gene: 3. CDR3 size: 15 residues. Germline loops: CDR1 SGHNT, CDR2 YENEEA. This CDR3 is CASSLTSGGRNEQFF. For the CDR3, the DNA is TGTGCCAGCAGCTTGACTAGCGGGGGACGCAATGAGCAGTTCTTC. Supplemented by reference TRBV11-3 and TRBJ2-1, the full variable domain reads EAGVVQSPRYKIIEKKQPVAFWCNPISGHNTLYWYLQNLGQGPELLIRYENEEAVDDSQLPKDRFSAERLKGVDSTLKIQPAELGDSAVYLCASSLTSGGRNEQFFGPGTRLTVL.

The sample holds many counts of this clonotype. The V and J genes are TRBV29-1 and TRBJ1-2; maybe TRBD1 (5 bases). The CDR3 runs to 13 residues. Germline-derived CDR1 and CDR2 are SQVTM and ANQGSEA. Trimming took 4 bases from V and 8 from J, leaving 17 bases between them. The CDR3 here is CSVGARAARGYTF. In DNA, the CDR3 is TGCAGCGTTGGTGCCAGGGCTGCGAGGGGCTACACCTTC.

The table lists this clonotype with many counts. The chain links TRBV28 to TRBJ2-3; unclear D gene. V was cut by 5 bases and J by 2 bases, with 8 bases left in between. Germline CDR1 and CDR2: MDHEN and SYDVKM. The CDR3 runs to 13 residues. This CDR3 is CASSPHTTDTQYF. DNA for the CDR3: TGTGCCAGCAGTCCTCACACCACAGATACGCAGTATTTT.

This clonotype was recorded many times. The gene calls are TRBV20-1 and TRBJ2-3, with 9 bases identical to TRBD2. The CDR3 totals 14 residues. CDR1 is DFQATT, CDR2 SNEGSKA, per germline (reference sequence). In DNA, the CDR3 is TGCAGCGCCCGCGCAAGCGGGGGGCGAGATACGCAGTATTTT. Residues: CSARASGGRDTQYF.

This chain joins TRBV7-9 and TRBJ1-5; D not certain. Germline V gives CDR1 SEHNR, CDR2 FQNEAQ (reference sequence). This CDR3 is built from 13 residues. Between the trimmed V and J ends, which lost 5 bases and 1 base, there was a span of 6 bases. The CDR3 region has the DNA TGTGCCAGCAGCAGTACCAGCAATCAGCCCCAGCATTTT. Protein sequence: CASSSTSNQPQHF.

This clonotype was counted at least ten times. The chain combines TRBV6-1 with TRBJ1-1; the match to TRBD1 covers 7 bases. The CDR3 sequence is 14 residues long. Germline V gene lookup returns CDR1 MNHNS and CDR2 SASEGT. V lost 9 bases to trimming and J lost 6 bases; unmatched junction nucleotides: 13. CDR3 region: CASSDPGGWAEAFF. CDR3 coding DNA: TGTGCCAGTTCGGACCCAGGGGGTTGGGCTGAAGCTTTCTTT.